This TCR beta chain was obtained from a study of CD8 T cells in ankylosing spondylitis. Comments on this clonotype: Its antigen is still unknown.

TCRdb reprocessed the 5' RACE reads with MiXCR, giving one entry per CDR3 protein. In the table there are about 750,000 distinct CDR3 sequences, 15% to 20% of which are singletons. After removal of 2 bases from V and 5 bases from J, the junction contained 10 bases not matched to a gene. There are 17 residues in the CDR3. Germline CDR1 reads SGHRS; CDR2 reads YFSETQ. Whole-study findings and limits: One TCR beta motif, made up of roughly eight highly homologous variants, appeared characteristic of ankylosing spondylitis blood.

The sequenced sample was blood, either unsorted or a sorted T cell fraction (not recorded which). The J gene is TRBJ2-3, the V gene TRBV5-1, with 11 bases aligning to TRBD2. The TCR sequence derives from a male donor with ankylosing spondylitis. DNA of the CDR3: TGCGCCAGCAGCTTATCACTAGCGGGAGAGTATGGAGATACGCAGTATTTT. This sequence encodes CASSLSLAGEYGDTQYF.